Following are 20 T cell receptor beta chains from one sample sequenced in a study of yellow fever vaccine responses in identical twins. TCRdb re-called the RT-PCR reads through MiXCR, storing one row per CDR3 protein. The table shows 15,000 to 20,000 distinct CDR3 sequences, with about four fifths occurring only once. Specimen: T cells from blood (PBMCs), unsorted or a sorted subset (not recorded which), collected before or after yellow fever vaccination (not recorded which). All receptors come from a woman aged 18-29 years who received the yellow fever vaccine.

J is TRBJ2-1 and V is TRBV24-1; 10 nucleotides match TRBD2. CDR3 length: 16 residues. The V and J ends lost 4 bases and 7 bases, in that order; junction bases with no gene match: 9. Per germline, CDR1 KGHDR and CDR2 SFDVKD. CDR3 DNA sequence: TGTGCCACCAGTGACCAAGGGACTAGCGCAGGGAATGAGCAGTTCTTC. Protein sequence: CATSDQGTSAGNEQFF.

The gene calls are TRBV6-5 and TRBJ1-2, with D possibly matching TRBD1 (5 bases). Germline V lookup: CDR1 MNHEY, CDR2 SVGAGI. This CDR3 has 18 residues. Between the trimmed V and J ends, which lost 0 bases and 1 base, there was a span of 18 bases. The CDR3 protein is CASSYSGLSGTINYGYTF. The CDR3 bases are TGTGCCAGCAGTTACTCGGGTCTATCCGGGACCATTAACTATGGCTACACCTTC.

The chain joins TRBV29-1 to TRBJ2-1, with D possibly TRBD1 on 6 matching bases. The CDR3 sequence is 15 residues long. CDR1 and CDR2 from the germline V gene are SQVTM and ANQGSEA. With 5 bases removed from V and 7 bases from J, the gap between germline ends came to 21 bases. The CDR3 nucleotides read TGCAGCGTTCTTGGGGACACCCGGGTTGGGAATGAGCAGTTCTTC. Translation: CSVLGDTRVGNEQFF.

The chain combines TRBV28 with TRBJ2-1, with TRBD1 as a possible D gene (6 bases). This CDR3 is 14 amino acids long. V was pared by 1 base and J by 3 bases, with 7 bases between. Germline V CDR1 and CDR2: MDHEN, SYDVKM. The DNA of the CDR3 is TGTGCCAGCAGTTTATCAGGGGTCTACAATGAGCAGTTCTTC. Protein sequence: CASSLSGVYNEQFF.

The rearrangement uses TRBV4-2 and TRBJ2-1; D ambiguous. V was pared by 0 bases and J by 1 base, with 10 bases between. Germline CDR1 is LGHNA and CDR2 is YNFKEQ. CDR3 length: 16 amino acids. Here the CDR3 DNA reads TGTGCCAGCAGCCAAGAAACTGGCCTATCCTACAATGAGCAGTTCTTC. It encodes CASSQETGLSYNEQFF.

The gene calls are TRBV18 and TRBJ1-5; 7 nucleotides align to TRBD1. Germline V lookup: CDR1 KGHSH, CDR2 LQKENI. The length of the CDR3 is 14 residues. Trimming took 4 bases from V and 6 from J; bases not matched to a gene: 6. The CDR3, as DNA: TGTGCCAGCTCACAAACAGGGGAAGGTCAGCCCCAGCATTTT. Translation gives CASSQTGEGQPQHF.

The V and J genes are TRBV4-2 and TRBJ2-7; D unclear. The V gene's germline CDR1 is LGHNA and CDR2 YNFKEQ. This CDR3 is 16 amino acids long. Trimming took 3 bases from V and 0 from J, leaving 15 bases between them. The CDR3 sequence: CASSHVGEKDSYEQYF. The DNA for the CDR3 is TGTGCCAGCAGCCATGTGGGTGAAAAGGACTCCTACGAGCAGTACTTC.

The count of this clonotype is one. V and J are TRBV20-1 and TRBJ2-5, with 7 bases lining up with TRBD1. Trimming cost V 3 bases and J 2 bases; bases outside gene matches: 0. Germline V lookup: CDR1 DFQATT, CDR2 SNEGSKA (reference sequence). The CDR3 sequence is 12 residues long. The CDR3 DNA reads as TGCAGTGCTAGCAGGGGGCAAGAGACCCAGTACTTC. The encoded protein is CSASRGQETQYF.

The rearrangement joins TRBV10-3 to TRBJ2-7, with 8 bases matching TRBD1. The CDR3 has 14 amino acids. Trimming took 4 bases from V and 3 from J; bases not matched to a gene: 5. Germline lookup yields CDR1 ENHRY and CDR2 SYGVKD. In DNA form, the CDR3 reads TGTGCCATCAGTGCCGAGACAGGGGTCTACGAGCAGTACTTC. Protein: CAISAETGVYEQYF.

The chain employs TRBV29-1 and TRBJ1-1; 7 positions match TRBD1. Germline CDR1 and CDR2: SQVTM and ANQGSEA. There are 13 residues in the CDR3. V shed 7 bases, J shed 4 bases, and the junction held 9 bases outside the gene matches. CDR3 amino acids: CSGWEGGGTEAFF. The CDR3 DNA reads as TGCAGCGGCTGGGAAGGGGGCGGCACTGAAGCTTTCTTT.

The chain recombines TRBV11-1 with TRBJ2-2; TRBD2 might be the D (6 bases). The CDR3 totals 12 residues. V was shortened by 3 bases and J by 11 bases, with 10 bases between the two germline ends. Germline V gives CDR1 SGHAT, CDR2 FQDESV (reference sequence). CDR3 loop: CASSFLATELFF. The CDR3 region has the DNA TGTGCCAGCAGCTTTCTAGCGACCGAGCTGTTTTTT. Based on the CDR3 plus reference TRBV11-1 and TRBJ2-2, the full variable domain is EAEVAQSPRYKITEKSQAVAFWCDPISGHATLYWYRQILGQGPELLVQFQDESVVDDSQLPKDRFSAERLKGVDSTLKIQPAELGDSAMYLCASSFLATELFFGEGSRLTVL.

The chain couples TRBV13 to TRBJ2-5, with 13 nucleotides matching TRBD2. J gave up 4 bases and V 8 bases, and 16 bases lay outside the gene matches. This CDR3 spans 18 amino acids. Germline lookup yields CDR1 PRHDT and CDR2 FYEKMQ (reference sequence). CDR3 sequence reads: CASAPAVLAGGLGETQYF. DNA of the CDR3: TGTGCCAGCGCCCCTGCGGTACTAGCGGGGGGGCTGGGAGAGACCCAGTACTTC.

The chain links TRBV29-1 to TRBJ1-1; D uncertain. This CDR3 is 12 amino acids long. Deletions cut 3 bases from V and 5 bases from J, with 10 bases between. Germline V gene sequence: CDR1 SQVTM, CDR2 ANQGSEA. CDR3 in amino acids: CSVESLGTEAFF. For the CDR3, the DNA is TGCAGCGTTGAGAGTCTGGGGACTGAAGCTTTCTTT.

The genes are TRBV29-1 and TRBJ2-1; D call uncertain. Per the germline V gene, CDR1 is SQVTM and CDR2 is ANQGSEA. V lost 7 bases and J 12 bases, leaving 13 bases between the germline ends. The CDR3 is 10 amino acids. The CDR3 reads CSAQNERQFF. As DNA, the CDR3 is TGCAGCGCCCAGAATGAGAGGCAGTTCTTC.

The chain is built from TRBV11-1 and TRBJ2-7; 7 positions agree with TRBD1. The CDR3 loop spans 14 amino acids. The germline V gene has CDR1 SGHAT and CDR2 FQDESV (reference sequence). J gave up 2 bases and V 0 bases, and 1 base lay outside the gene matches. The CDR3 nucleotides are TGTGCCAGCAGCTTAGCCCAGGGGGCCTACGAGCAGTACTTC. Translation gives CASSLAQGAYEQYF.

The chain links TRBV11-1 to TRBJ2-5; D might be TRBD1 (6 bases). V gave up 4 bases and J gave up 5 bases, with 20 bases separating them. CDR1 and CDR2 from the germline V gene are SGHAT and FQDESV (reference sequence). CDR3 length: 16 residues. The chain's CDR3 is CASSSTDRHGWETQYF. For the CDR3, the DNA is TGTGCCAGCAGCTCGACCGACAGGCATGGGTGGGAGACCCAGTACTTC.

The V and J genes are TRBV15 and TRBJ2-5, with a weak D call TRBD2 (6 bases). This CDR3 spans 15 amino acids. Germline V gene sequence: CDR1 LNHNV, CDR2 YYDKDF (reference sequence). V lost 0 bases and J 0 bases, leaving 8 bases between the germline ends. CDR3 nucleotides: TGTGCCACCAGCAGAGATGCGGGGTACCAAGAGACCCAGTACTTC. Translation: CATSRDAGYQETQYF. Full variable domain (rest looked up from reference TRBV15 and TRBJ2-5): DAMVIQNPRYQVTQFGKPVTLSCSQTLNHNVMYWYQQKSSQAPKLLFHYYDKDFNNEADTPDNFQSRRPNTSFCFLDIRSPGLGDTAMYLCATSRDAGYQETQYFGPGTRLLVL.

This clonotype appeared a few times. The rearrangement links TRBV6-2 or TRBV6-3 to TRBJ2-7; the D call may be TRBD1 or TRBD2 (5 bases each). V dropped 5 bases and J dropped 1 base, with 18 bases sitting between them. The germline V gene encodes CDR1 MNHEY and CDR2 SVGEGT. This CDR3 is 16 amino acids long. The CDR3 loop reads CASSHHVGPLSYEQYF. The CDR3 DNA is TGTGCCAGCAGTCACCACGTGGGACCCCTTTCCTACGAGCAGTACTTC.

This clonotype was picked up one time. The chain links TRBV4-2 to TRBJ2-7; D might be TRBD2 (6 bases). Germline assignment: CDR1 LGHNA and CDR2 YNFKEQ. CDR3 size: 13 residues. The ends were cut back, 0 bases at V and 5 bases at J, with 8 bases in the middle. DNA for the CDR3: TGTGCCAGCAGCCAAGATCGGGGGAACGAGCAGTACTTC. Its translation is CASSQDRGNEQYF.

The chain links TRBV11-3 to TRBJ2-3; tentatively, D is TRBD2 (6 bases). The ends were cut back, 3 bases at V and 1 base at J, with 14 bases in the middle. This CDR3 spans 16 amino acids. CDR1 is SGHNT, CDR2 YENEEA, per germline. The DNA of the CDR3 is TGTGCCAGCAGCTTTGATAGCGGCCTTGGCACAGATACGCAGTATTTT. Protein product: CASSFDSGLGTDTQYF. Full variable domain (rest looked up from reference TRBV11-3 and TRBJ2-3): EAGVVQSPRYKIIEKKQPVAFWCNPISGHNTLYWYLQNLGQGPELLIRYENEEAVDDSQLPKDRFSAERLKGVDSTLKIQPAELGDSAVYLCASSFDSGLGTDTQYFGPGTRLTVL.